Shown below are 5 T cell receptor beta chains from a single sample sequenced in a study of T cell responses to AZD1222 COVID-19 vaccine. Sequenced by immunoSEQ multiplex PCR; TCRdb stores in-frame clones only, minus some. Of approximately 190,000 clones in the sample, roughly 90% are singletons; the top ten hold more than 0.75%. The sequences come from peripheral blood, collected on day 0 of AZD1222 vaccination. These receptors were obtained from an adult in good health.

The rearrangement links TRBV7-9 to TRBJ2-3; D gene unclear. Trimming cost V 5 bases and J 3 bases, with 6 bases left between them. Germline values: CDR1 SEHNR, CDR2 FQNEAQ (reference sequence). The CDR3 has 12 amino acids. In DNA form, the CDR3 reads TGTGCCAGCAGCACCAGAACAGATACGCAGTATTTT. It encodes CASSTRTDTQYF. Together with reference TRBV7-9 and TRBJ2-3, the CDR3 gives the full variable domain: DTGVSQNPRHKITKRGQNVTFRCDPISEHNRLYWYRQTLGQGPEFLTYFQNEAQLEKSRLLSDRFSAERPKGSFSTLEIQRTEQGDSAMYLCASSTRTDTQYFGPGTRLTVL.

The chain is built from TRBV14 and TRBJ1-1; possibly TRBD1 for D (6 bases). Germline-derived CDR1 and CDR2 are SGHDN and FVKESK. The V end lost 2 bases, the J end lost 7 bases, and 11 bases lay between the germline ends. This CDR3 contains 13 residues. This CDR3 is CASSQILQGEAFF. CDR3 in DNA: TGTGCCAGCAGCCAAATCTTACAGGGTGAAGCTTTCTTT.

CDR3 sequence (DNA): TGTGCCAGCAGCACAACCGGGTTGGGGAACACTGAAGCTTTCTTT. This sequence encodes CASSTTGLGNTEAFF. The chain carries TRBV7-2 and TRBJ1-1; D remains ambiguous. Germline values: CDR1 SGHTA, CDR2 FQGNSA. This CDR3 is 15 amino acids long. Trimming removed 5 bases from V and 1 base from J, with 14 bases in between. Full variable domain (rest looked up from reference TRBV7-2 and TRBJ1-1): GAGVSQSPSNKVTEKGKDVELRCDPISGHTALYWYRQSLGQGLEFLIYFQGNSAPDKSGLPSDRFSAERTGGSVSTLTIQRTQQEDSAVYLCASSTTGLGNTEAFFGQGTRLTVV.

The rearrangement joins TRBV9 to TRBJ2-6; D is uncertain. The CDR3 totals 16 residues. CDR1 and CDR2 from the germline V gene are SGDLS and YYNGEE. Trimming stripped 0 bases from V and 0 bases from J, with 7 bases between. This CDR3 is CASSVDRSSGANVLTF. The CDR3 bases are TGTGCCAGCAGCGTAGACCGGAGCTCTGGGGCCAACGTCCTGACTTTC.

The rearrangement joins TRBV6-1 to TRBJ1-1; D is undetermined. The CDR3 contains 14 residues. The germline CDR1 and CDR2 sequences are MNHNS and SASEGT. The ends were cut back, 1 base at V and 4 bases at J, with 10 bases in the middle. CDR3 coding DNA: TGTGCCAGCAGTGAAGATGGTTTGGCCACTGAAGCTTTCTTT. Translation gives CASSEDGLATEAFF.